Following are 23 T cell receptor beta chains from one sample sequenced in a study of blood T cell repertoires in COVID-19. The assay was immunoSEQ multiplex PCR, and TCRdb's table has in-frame clones only and misses some. The profile covers roughly 14,000 clones, with 90% appearing a single time and around 8.1% taken by the ten largest. Specimen: peripheral blood. The source of these receptors is a human donor in a cohort sampled during active COVID-19.

This clone was observed a few times. V and J are TRBV10-1 and TRBJ1-1; D ambiguous. CDR1 is WNHNN, CDR2 SYGVQD, per germline (reference sequence). V gave up 4 bases and J gave up 3 bases, with 12 bases separating them. CDR3 size: 14 residues. DNA of the CDR3: TGCGCCAGCAGTGCTGGAACAGAGCACACTGAAGCTTTCTTT. It codes for CASSAGTEHTEAFF.

V usage is TRBV11-2 and J usage is TRBJ2-1; 16 bases align to TRBD2. The germline V gene encodes CDR1 SGHAT and CDR2 FQNNGV. The CDR3 covers 17 residues. V lost 5 bases, J lost 5 bases, and 6 bases stayed unmatched. Written as DNA, the CDR3 is TGTGCCAGCAGCGTCGGGACTAGCGGGGGGGCGGACAATGAGCAGTTCTTC. As protein: CASSVGTSGGADNEQFF.

The CDR3: CASSEAGSDRGYGYTF. CDR3 coding DNA: TGTGCCAGCAGTGAAGCGGGGTCCGACAGGGGGTATGGCTACACCTTC. The rearrangement joins TRBV6-1 to TRBJ1-2; TRBD1 matches at 9 bases. Losses at the gene ends were 0 bases for V and 5 bases for J; bases not matched to a gene: 7. Germline-derived CDR1 and CDR2 are MNHNS and SASEGT. This CDR3 region has 16 residues.

The chain carries TRBV19 and TRBJ2-7; 8 bases are a match to TRBD1. The CDR3 runs to 15 residues. Germline trimming cut 5 bases from V and 0 bases from J; bases unmatched to any gene: 6. Germline V gives CDR1 LNHDA, CDR2 SQIVND (reference sequence). CDR3 amino acids: CASSFRTGISYEQYF. The CDR3 coding sequence is TGTGCCAGTAGTTTCCGGACAGGGATCTCCTACGAGCAGTACTTC.

This chain uses TRBV10-1 with TRBJ1-1; TRBD1 is a possible D gene (5 bases). Germline lookup yields CDR1 WNHNN and CDR2 SYGVQD (reference sequence). The CDR3 spans 12 residues. Trimming stripped 8 bases from V and 2 bases from J, with 9 bases between. In DNA, the CDR3 is TGCGCCAGCTCCGGGGGAAACACTGAAGCTTTCTTT. Protein sequence: CASSGGNTEAFF.

This clone has just one count. The rearrangement joins TRBV7-9 to TRBJ1-2; a possible D gene is TRBD1 (5 bases). V was cut by 5 bases and J by 6 bases, with 16 bases left in between. The CDR3 is made up of 14 amino acids. Germline assignment: CDR1 SEHNR and CDR2 FQNEAQ (reference sequence). As DNA, the CDR3 is TGTGCCAGCAGCCGGTCGGGGGGACCTAATGGCTACACCTTC. Translation: CASSRSGGPNGYTF.

The V call is TRBV28, the J call TRBJ2-7; TRBD1 agrees at 10 bases. The trim removed 6 bases at V and 3 bases at J, leaving 5 bases unmatched. CDR3 length: 14 amino acids. Germline assignment: CDR1 MDHEN and CDR2 SYDVKM. CDR3 loop: CASRTGTGVYEQYF. In DNA, the CDR3 is TGTGCCAGCAGAACCGGGACAGGGGTCTACGAGCAGTACTTC.

The J gene is TRBJ2-4, the V gene TRBV19; 7 nucleotides agree with TRBD1. J gave up 8 bases and V 6 bases, and 7 bases lay outside the gene matches. Germline V gene lookup returns CDR1 LNHDA and CDR2 SQIVND (reference sequence). This CDR3 contains 13 residues. CDR3 sequence: CASRGQELDIQYF. CDR3 DNA: TGTGCCAGTAGAGGACAGGAGTTAGACATTCAGTACTTC.

CDR3 coding DNA: TGTGCCAGCAGTCGAGGGGGTCTCGCCAAAAACATTCAGTACTTC. Protein sequence: CASSRGGLAKNIQYF. This sequence joins TRBV28 and TRBJ2-4; maybe TRBD1 (6 bases). The ends were cut back, 5 bases at V and 1 base at J, with 12 bases in the middle. CDR3 length equals 15 residues. CDR1 MDHEN and CDR2 SYDVKM come from the germline V gene.

The sample holds one count of this clone. V gene TRBV4-3 combines with J gene TRBJ2-3; 14 bases match TRBD2. CDR3 length equals 19 residues. Germline assignment: CDR1 LGHNA and CDR2 YSLEER. J was trimmed by 3 bases and V by 0 bases; bases with no gene match: 8. The CDR3 spells CASSQEGATSGGATDTQYF. The CDR3 DNA reads as TGCGCCAGCAGCCAAGAGGGGGCGACTAGCGGGGGGGCGACAGATACGCAGTATTTT.

Here the CDR3 DNA reads TGTGCCAGCACGGGACAGTTGTTTGAAAAACTGTTTTTT. Residues: CASTGQLFEKLFF. This chain uses TRBV2 with TRBJ1-4; 7 bases line up with TRBD1. The CDR3 runs to 13 residues. V trimming: 7 bases; J trimming: 7 bases; junction bases outside the gene matches: 6. The germline gives CDR1 SNHLY, CDR2 FYNNEI.

The rearrangement uses TRBV13 and TRBJ2-1; TRBD2 aligns across 8 bases. Germline CDR1 PRHDT, CDR2 FYEKMQ (reference sequence). This CDR3 region has 15 residues. V trimming: 5 bases; J trimming: 1 base; junction bases outside the gene matches: 4. The CDR3 bases are TGTGCCAGCAGCACCGGGAGGGGGTCCTACAATGAGCAGTTCTTC. Translation: CASSTGRGSYNEQFF.

The chain links TRBV11-3 to TRBJ2-5; 9 bases align to TRBD1. Trimming cost V 5 bases and J 5 bases; bases outside gene matches: 12. The CDR3 is 16 amino acids. In germline, CDR1 is SGHNT, CDR2 YENEEA. The CDR3 DNA follows: TGTGCCAGCAGCCAGGGGGTGACAGGGGGTCGGGAGACCCAGTACTTC. Translation gives CASSQGVTGGRETQYF.

The CDR3 nucleotides are TGTGCCAGCCTCAGGGGAGATACGCAGTATTTT. Encoded protein: CASLRGDTQYF. The rearrangement uses TRBV12-3 or TRBV12-4 and TRBJ2-3; possible D gene TRBD1, 6 bases. The V end lost 8 bases, the J end lost 5 bases, and 8 bases lay between the germline ends. This CDR3 contains 11 residues.

This clone was seen just once. The V gene is TRBV5-1, the J gene TRBJ2-1; D unclear. Germline assignment: CDR1 SGHRS and CDR2 YFSETQ. The CDR3 covers 14 residues. The ends were cut back, 1 base at V and 3 bases at J, with 8 bases in the middle. CDR3 region: CASSLSDFYNEQFF. The CDR3 nucleotides read TGCGCCAGCAGCTTGTCCGACTTCTACAATGAGCAGTTCTTC.

V usage is TRBV6-6 and J usage is TRBJ1-4; TRBD1 aligns across 11 bases. The CDR3 consists of 15 residues. Germline trimming cut 6 bases from V and 5 bases from J; bases unmatched to any gene: 5. Germline CDR1 MNHNY, CDR2 SVGAGI (reference sequence). In nucleotides, the CDR3 is TGTGCCAGCAGCCTCGGGACAGGGGGGAATGAAAAACTGTTTTTT. Its translation: CASSLGTGGNEKLFF.

The J gene is TRBJ2-3, the V gene TRBV28, with 7 bases matching TRBD2. The CDR3 sequence is 16 residues long. Germline V gives CDR1 MDHEN, CDR2 SYDVKM. V trimming: 3 bases; J trimming: 7 bases; junction bases outside the gene matches: 13. This CDR3 is CASSFLGGGSLNTQYF. CDR3 bases: TGTGCCAGCAGTTTTTTGGGGGGGGGTAGTCTAAATACGCAGTATTTT.

The rearrangement links TRBV11-2 to TRBJ2-5; D gene uncertain. Trimming pared 2 bases from V and 4 bases from J, leaving 8 bases between. The CDR3 is made up of 13 amino acids. Germline V gene lookup returns CDR1 SGHAT and CDR2 FQNNGV. This chain's CDR3 is CASSLWRRETQYF. The CDR3 DNA sequence: TGTGCCAGCAGCTTATGGCGGAGAGAGACCCAGTACTTC. Full variable domain (outside the CDR3, taken from reference TRBV11-2 and TRBJ2-5): EAGVAQSPRYKIIEKRQSVAFWCNPISGHATLYWYQQILGQGPKLLIQFQNNGVVDDSQLPKDRFSAERLKGVDSTLKIQPAKLEDSAVYLCASSLWRRETQYFGPGTRLLVL.

This rearrangement joins TRBV11-1 to TRBJ2-1; 7 bases fit TRBD1. The CDR3 runs 16 residues. The V segment lost 2 bases and the J segment 0 bases; nucleotides outside the gene matches: 4. Per germline, CDR1 SGHAT and CDR2 FQDESV (reference sequence). The CDR3 is CASSLTTGSSYNEQFF. The CDR3 region has the DNA TGTGCCAGCAGCTTAACGACAGGGAGCTCCTACAATGAGCAGTTCTTC. Complete variable domain (other parts from reference TRBV11-1 and TRBJ2-1): EAEVAQSPRYKITEKSQAVAFWCDPISGHATLYWYRQILGQGPELLVQFQDESVVDDSQLPKDRFSAERLKGVDSTLKIQPAELGDSAMYLCASSLTTGSSYNEQFFGPGTRLTVL.

This clone was recorded only once. The V and J genes are TRBV30 and TRBJ2-7, with TRBD1 matching over 9 bases. This CDR3 has 11 residues. Looked up from germline, CDR1 is GTSNPN and CDR2 is SVGIG (reference sequence). The junction had 4 bases not matched to a gene; V was cut back by 7 bases and J by 6 bases. CDR3 residues: CALDRGREQYF. The CDR3 nucleotides are TGTGCCTTGGACAGGGGACGCGAGCAGTACTTC.

This clone came up once. The chain joins TRBV5-1 to TRBJ2-7; 8 bases agree with TRBD2. The junction had 9 bases not matched to a gene; V was cut back by 4 bases and J by 0 bases. The CDR3 sequence is 16 residues long. CDR1 is SGHRS, CDR2 YFSETQ, per germline. The CDR3 protein is CASSRFGGRTSYEQYF. The DNA for the CDR3 is TGCGCCAGCAGCCGGTTTGGCGGGAGGACCTCCTACGAGCAGTACTTC.

The J gene is TRBJ1-3, the V gene TRBV7-2; weak D call: TRBD1 (5 bases). This CDR3 contains 16 residues. The ends were cut back, 1 base at V and 4 bases at J, with 14 bases in the middle. CDR1 is SGHTA, CDR2 FQGNSA, per germline. In DNA, the CDR3 is TGTGCCAGCAGCTTAGACGTGGGGTCAGGGGGAAACACCATATATTTT. Amino acids: CASSLDVGSGGNTIYF.

This rearrangement joins TRBV7-2 to TRBJ2-4; no firm D call. The germline V gene encodes CDR1 SGHTA and CDR2 FQGNSA. The V and J ends lost 4 bases and 0 bases respectively, with 10 bases between them. The CDR3 totals 15 residues. In DNA form, the CDR3 reads TGTGCCAGCAGCTCCCAGGAACTAGCCAAAAACATTCAGTACTTC. Its protein product is CASSSQELAKNIQYF.